One sample yielded the 22 T cell receptor beta chains listed below, sequenced in a study of cytomegalovirus exposure and HLA in healthy donors. This PCR relied on a set of 60 Vbeta primers and 13 Jbeta primers. The repertoire was sequenced with immunoSEQ multiplex PCR; TCRdb's copy has only in-frame clones and lacks some. The data contain 100,000 to 150,000 clones, about 10% of them seen just once; the ten biggest clones take up about 4.6%. Sequencing was performed on PBMCs. The receptor set was obtained from a woman aged 18-29 years in good health and CMV-seropositive.

The rearrangement links TRBV6-6 to TRBJ1-3, with a weak D call TRBD1 (5 bases). CDR1 is MNHNY and CDR2 is SVGAGI in the germline V gene (reference sequence). The CDR3 runs to 15 residues. With 0 bases removed from V and 4 bases from J, the gap between germline ends came to 10 bases. The DNA of the CDR3 is TGTGCCAGCAGTTACTCGGGGGGTAACGGAAACACCATATATTTT. Residues: CASSYSGGNGNTIYF.

The chain employs TRBV7-9 and TRBJ1-1, with 9 positions matching TRBD1. Germline lookup yields CDR1 SEHNR and CDR2 FQNEAQ (reference sequence). CDR3 length: 15 amino acids. V lost 6 bases, J lost 5 bases, and 10 bases stayed unmatched. The CDR3 spells CASRSQGAVGTEAFF. DNA for the CDR3: TGTGCCAGCAGGTCACAGGGGGCAGTGGGAACTGAAGCTTTCTTT.

In its sample, this clone was seen a few times. The genes are TRBV27 and TRBJ1-5, with D maybe TRBD1 (6 bases). V was cut by 5 bases and J by 0 bases, with 11 bases left in between. The CDR3 extends over 15 amino acids. Germline CDR1 reads MNHEY; CDR2 reads SMNVEV (reference sequence). The CDR3: CASSSGQYSNQPQHF. CDR3 in DNA: TGTGCCAGCAGTAGTGGACAGTATAGCAATCAGCCCCAGCATTTT.

This clone turned up a few times. The J gene is TRBJ2-1, the V gene TRBV6-1; D is unclear. V lost 3 bases to trimming and J lost 13 bases, with 16 bases between them. Germline lookup yields CDR1 MNHNS and CDR2 SASEGT. The CDR3 is 13 amino acids. CDR3 DNA: TGTGCCAGCAGTGAGGTACCGTCAAATACACAGTTCTTC. This codes for CASSEVPSNTQFF.

This clone was detected only a few times. The V call is TRBV28, the J call TRBJ2-7; no clear D. Germline loops: CDR1 MDHEN, CDR2 SYDVKM. V was cut by 8 bases and J by 3 bases, with 14 bases left in between. The CDR3 runs 13 residues. CDR3 amino acids: CASSLGEDYEQYF. In nucleotides, the CDR3 is TGTGCCAGCTCCTTGGGTGAGGACTACGAGCAGTACTTC.

The sample holds a few counts of this clone. The chain recombines TRBV13 with TRBJ2-2; D is possibly TRBD2 (5 bases). V was trimmed by 3 bases and J by 5 bases, leaving 22 bases between them. CDR1 is PRHDT, CDR2 FYEKMQ, per germline (reference sequence). The CDR3 covers 18 residues. The CDR3 sequence is CASSLPSGLERKTGELFF. In nucleotides, the CDR3 is TGTGCCAGCAGCTTGCCCTCTGGACTGGAGCGGAAAACCGGGGAGCTGTTTTTT.

The V gene is TRBV6-6, the J gene TRBJ1-1; D might be TRBD1 (6 bases). V shed 5 bases and J shed 4 bases, with 11 bases lying between them. The CDR3 is made up of 13 amino acids. CDR1 is MNHNY and CDR2 is SVGAGI in the germline V gene (reference sequence). This CDR3 reads CASSQGSATEAFF. CDR3 sequence (DNA): TGTGCCAGCAGTCAGGGGTCGGCCACTGAAGCTTTCTTT.

The rearrangement links TRBV6-4 to TRBJ2-2, with 8 bases aligning to TRBD2. Germline V gives CDR1 MRHNA, CDR2 SNTAGT. This CDR3 contains 12 residues. V lost 10 bases, J lost 4 bases, and 2 bases stayed unmatched. The CDR3 here is CANGLATGELFF. The DNA for the CDR3 is TGTGCCAACGGACTAGCCACCGGGGAGCTGTTTTTT.

This clone came up a few times. This rearrangement joins TRBV18 to TRBJ1-1, with unresolved D. Germline V gene data show CDR1 as KGHSH and CDR2 as LQKENI. This CDR3 contains 14 residues. V lost 0 bases and J 3 bases, leaving 8 bases between the germline ends. In nucleotides, the CDR3 is TGTGCCAGCTCACCACCGCACATTGACACTGAAGCTTTCTTT. Translation: CASSPPHIDTEAFF.

The rearrangement joins TRBV27 to TRBJ2-7; possible D gene TRBD1, 5 bases. The CDR3 runs to 15 residues. From germline, CDR1 is MNHEY and CDR2 SMNVEV (reference sequence). The V end was cut by 3 bases, the J end by 3 bases, with 15 bases between. CDR3 coding DNA: TGTGCCAGCAGTTTTTCCAGGGTATTAGGCTACGAGCAGTACTTC. This sequence encodes CASSFSRVLGYEQYF.

The gene calls are TRBV4-2 and TRBJ2-2, with 7 nucleotides matching TRBD2. The CDR3 spans 15 residues. Trimming cost V 8 bases and J 0 bases; bases outside gene matches: 6. Germline lookup yields CDR1 LGHNA and CDR2 YNFKEQ. CDR3 in amino acids: CASHPGLTNTGELFF. The CDR3 coding sequence is TGTGCCAGCCATCCGGGACTAACGAACACCGGGGAGCTGTTTTTT.

There are a few counts of this clone. V is TRBV19 and J is TRBJ2-1; 9 bases fit TRBD2. Trimming removed 4 bases from V and 7 bases from J; junction bases left unmatched: 8. Per germline, CDR1 LNHDA and CDR2 SQIVND (reference sequence). The CDR3 has 15 residues. The CDR3 region is CASSTGVAGGNEQFF. The CDR3 DNA reads as TGTGCCAGTAGTACCGGGGTTGCGGGAGGGAATGAGCAGTTCTTC.

The chain recombines TRBV28 with TRBJ2-1, with 12 positions matching TRBD2. With 5 bases clipped from V and 11 bases from J, the junction kept 13 bases outside the gene matches. CDR3 length: 16 amino acids. Germline assignment: CDR1 MDHEN and CDR2 SYDVKM. The CDR3 DNA reads TGTGCCAGCAGTCAGACAAGGACTAGCGGGACTGTAAAGCAGTTCTTC. Amino acids: CASSQTRTSGTVKQFF.

The genes are TRBV19 and TRBJ1-1, with 7 bases fitting TRBD1. This CDR3 comprises 19 residues. J gave up 2 bases and V 1 base, and 16 bases lay outside the gene matches. Germline CDR1 LNHDA, CDR2 SQIVND (reference sequence). CDR3 region: CASSIATPTRGAENTEAFF. The CDR3 DNA follows: TGTGCCAGTAGTATAGCTACCCCAACCAGGGGGGCTGAAAACACTGAAGCTTTCTTT.

The V and J genes are TRBV9 and TRBJ1-1; D not resolved. This CDR3 region has 14 residues. Germline CDR1 reads SGDLS; CDR2 reads YYNGEE. The V and J ends lost 3 bases and 4 bases respectively, with 13 bases between them. The CDR3, as DNA: TGTGCCAGCAGCGACTCCTACGGTAGCACTGAAGCTTTCTTT. Translating gives CASSDSYGSTEAFF.

The chain employs TRBV11-1 and TRBJ1-2; tentatively, D is TRBD1 (5 bases). From germline, CDR1 is SGHAT and CDR2 FQDESV (reference sequence). The V end was cut by 4 bases, the J end by 8 bases, with 17 bases between. The CDR3 has 14 residues. CDR3 protein: CASSSTARGNGYTF. The CDR3 nucleotides read TGTGCCAGCAGCTCCACCGCCCGGGGGAACGGCTACACCTTC.

The chain has TRBV6-6 and TRBJ1-1, with 7 positions matching TRBD1. The V segment lost 3 bases and the J segment 10 bases; nucleotides outside the gene matches: 11. From germline, CDR1 is MNHNY and CDR2 SVGAGI (reference sequence). The CDR3 has 14 residues. The CDR3 loop reads CASSYNTDRAGAFF. Here the CDR3 DNA reads TGTGCCAGCAGTTATAATACCGACAGGGCTGGAGCTTTCTTT.

J is TRBJ2-7 and V is TRBV9; no definite D call. CDR3 length equals 14 residues. V was clipped by 4 bases and J by 7 bases, with 18 bases between them. Germline lookup yields CDR1 SGDLS and CDR2 YYNGEE. The CDR3 loop is CASSPFEFSYEQYF. The CDR3 bases are TGTGCCAGCAGCCCTTTTGAGTTCTCGTATGAGCAGTACTTC.

The chain is built from TRBV19 and TRBJ1-1; D perhaps matches TRBD1 (5 bases). There are 14 residues in the CDR3. Trimming shortened V by 7 bases and J by 4 bases, and 16 bases separated the two germline ends. CDR1 LNHDA and CDR2 SQIVND come from the germline V gene (reference sequence). The CDR3 reads CASIGGSLSTEAFF. The CDR3 DNA follows: TGTGCCAGTATCGGGGGGTCCCTTAGCACTGAAGCTTTCTTT.

The CDR3: CSVQGVKEYEQYF. CDR3 nucleotides: TGCAGCGTACAGGGGGTAAAAGAGTACGAGCAGTACTTC. The rearrangement joins TRBV29-1 to TRBJ2-7, with 8 positions matching TRBD1. The CDR3 is made up of 13 amino acids. The V segment lost 6 bases and the J segment 4 bases; nucleotides outside the gene matches: 8. Germline-derived CDR1 and CDR2 are SQVTM and ANQGSEA.

This chain connects TRBV5-4 to TRBJ2-5; TRBD2 might be the D (5 bases). Germline CDR1 is SGHNT and CDR2 is YYREEE (reference sequence). This CDR3 spans 14 amino acids. Trimming pared 1 base from V and 3 bases from J, leaving 10 bases between. The CDR3 loop is CASSLNQRKETQYF. CDR3 coding DNA: TGTGCCAGCAGCTTGAATCAGCGGAAAGAGACCCAGTACTTC.

This clone occurred a few times. The J gene is TRBJ2-5, the V gene TRBV7-9, with 11 positions matching TRBD2. CDR3 length: 15 amino acids. V was clipped by 8 bases and J by 5 bases; unmatched bases: 10. CDR1 and CDR2 from the germline V gene are SEHNR and FQNEAQ (reference sequence). CDR3 in amino acids: CASGTTGLAAETQYF. DNA for the CDR3: TGTGCCAGCGGGACAACGGGACTAGCGGCGGAGACCCAGTACTTC.